In its sample, the clone carrying this T cell receptor beta chain was seen once. What it binds is not known. The data stem from a study of cytomegalovirus exposure and HLA in healthy donors. The germline V gene encodes CDR1 SGHTA and CDR2 FQGNSA. The ends were cut back, 1 base at V and 7 bases at J, with 11 bases in the middle. The length of the CDR3 is 13 residues. The PCR had 60 Vbeta and 13 Jbeta primers. The method was immunoSEQ multiplex PCR; TCRdb's version includes in-frame clones alone and lacks a portion of them. The sample gives about 180,000 clones, 70% to 80% of which show up once; approximately 1.5% is in the top ten. Study findings and constraints: The study carried out a later analysis of TCR beta sequences. It associated 15,000 to 20,000 of them with specific HLA alleles at a false discovery rate of 0.05. What a later analysis reportedly showed was that an Asian-associated ancestry cluster had fewer N-insertions than the roughly 720-donor mean. Productive status was seen about 87% or about 30% of the time for most TCR beta V segments in an earlier analysis.

V and J are TRBV7-2 and TRBJ2-7; no clear D gene. This receptor was identified in a man between 18 and 29 years old in good health and CMV-seronegative. Sequenced material: PBMCs. CDR3 nucleotide sequence: TGTGCCAGCAGCTTAGGGAGCGACGTGGAGCAGTACTTC. Translated: CASSLGSDVEQYF.